This T cell receptor (beta chain) was captured by sequencing in a study of blood T cell repertoires in COVID-19. As for the study in general: Specimens from acute and convalescent COVID-19 originated in the United States, Italy and Spain. Sources were T cells, B-cell-depleted T cells, or PBMCs; the material itself was cDNA or gDNA.

How the authors handled the data: Reference gene primer amplification yielded estimated nucleated cell counts. The repertoire was sequenced with immunoSEQ multiplex PCR; TCRdb's copy has only in-frame clones and lacks some. D and trimming come from the DNA, and the V and J calls and clone size come from that table. Of approximately 57,000 clones in the sample, approximately 90% were seen once. With 2 bases removed from V and 7 bases from J, the gap between germline ends came to 11 bases. Germline values: CDR1 GTSNPN, CDR2 SVGIG (reference sequence). CDR3 size: 13 residues. This clone came up a few times.

This TCR was sampled from a man aged 50 to 60 with acute or convalescent COVID-19. The rearrangement joins TRBV30 to TRBJ1-4, with D unresolved. Sequencing was carried out using peripheral blood. CDR3 coding DNA: TGTGCCTGGAGTAATACTACGCCTGAAAAACTGTTTTTT. Its protein is CAWSNTTPEKLFF.